A single sample is the source of the 28 T cell receptor beta chains below, sequenced in a study of CD8 T cells in ankylosing spondylitis (dated by TCRdb to 2016 to 2017). These receptors are not linked to any known antigen. Beyond this particular receptor, the publication reports: Blood from ankylosing spondylitis patients appeared to be characterized by a TCR beta motif composed of about eight highly homologous amino acid variants.

Receptors were amplified or captured by 5' RACE. TCRdb names Illumina HiSeq 2500 as the instrument used. TCRdb reprocessing: public reads trimmed at Q25 with fastp, clones called with MiXCR, in-frame beta chains kept. Every entry covers one CDR3 protein and lists the most common genes and DNA from its rows. The sample table contains about 130,000 distinct CDR3 sequences; only one count was recorded for roughly a sixth of them. 33% of the sample comes from the top ten. Sequencing was done on a sample of blood, either unsorted or a sorted T cell fraction (not recorded which). The receptor set was obtained from a male donor with ankylosing spondylitis.

CDR3 in amino acids: CASSLGGQGATEAFF. DNA of the CDR3: TGTGCCAGCAGCCTGGGGGGACAGGGGGCAACTGAAGCTTTCTTT. The chain links TRBV7-9 to TRBJ1-1; 12 bases fit TRBD1. The CDR3 spans 15 residues. The V gene's germline CDR1 is SEHNR and CDR2 FQNEAQ (reference sequence). After removal of 5 bases from V and 5 bases from J, the junction contained 6 bases not matched to a gene.

This clonotype showed up just a few times. The chain uses TRBV7-2 and TRBJ2-3; possibly TRBD2 for D (6 bases). The CDR3 consists of 15 residues. Germline V lookup: CDR1 SGHTA, CDR2 FQGNSA. With 2 bases removed from V and 4 bases from J, the gap between germline ends came to 13 bases. In DNA, the CDR3 is TGTGCCAGCAGCTTAAGCGGGCCAAGGGCAGATACGCAGTATTTT. It codes for CASSLSGPRADTQYF.

This chain connects TRBV18 to TRBJ2-3; TRBD1 agrees at 9 bases. The CDR3 extends over 16 amino acids. Germline values: CDR1 KGHSH, CDR2 LQKENI. J was trimmed by 4 bases and V by 4 bases; bases with no gene match: 9. The CDR3 DNA is TGTGCCAGCTCACAGACCGGGACAGGGAGGGCAGATACGCAGTATTTT. It is translated as CASSQTGTGRADTQYF.

This chain connects TRBV4-2 to TRBJ2-2, with D possibly TRBD2 on 5 matching bases. The CDR3 is made up of 15 amino acids. Per the germline V gene, CDR1 is LGHNA and CDR2 is YNFKEQ. Trimming stripped 0 bases from V and 8 bases from J, with 13 bases between. The CDR3, as DNA: TGTGCCAGCAGCCAAGATTATCGGGGTTCTGGGGAGCTGTTTTTT. Translating it yields CASSQDYRGSGELFF.

The chain uses TRBV20-1 and TRBJ2-7; possible D gene TRBD2, 6 bases. V lost 7 bases and J lost 5, with 18 bases in between. The CDR3 runs 13 residues. Germline CDR1 and CDR2: DFQATT and SNEGSKA (reference sequence). DNA for the CDR3: TGCAGTGTTACCAGCAGGAGGGCCGACGAGCAGTACTTC. Its protein is CSVTSRRADEQYF.

This clonotype appeared a few times. The rearrangement links TRBV12-3 or TRBV12-4 to TRBJ2-1; no clear D. This CDR3 contains 14 residues. V was cut by 5 bases and J by 10 bases, with 18 bases left in between. CDR3 amino acids: CASSPYDTPREQFF. The DNA of the CDR3 is TGTGCCAGCAGTCCCTACGACACTCCCCGAGAGCAGTTCTTC.

This clonotype was observed at least ten times. The V gene is TRBV29-1, the J gene TRBJ2-1, with TRBD2 matching 7 bases. The CDR3 contains 12 residues. Germline values: CDR1 SQVTM, CDR2 ANQGSEA. Trimming cost V 4 bases and J 6 bases; bases outside gene matches: 3. CDR3 nucleotide sequence: TGCAGCGTTGGGGAGGGGCTCAATGAGCAGTTCTTC. Amino acids: CSVGEGLNEQFF.

The rearrangement links TRBV2 to TRBJ2-7; 9 positions agree with TRBD1. V was pared by 7 bases and J by 2 bases, with 6 bases of the junction left unmatched. The CDR3 covers 14 residues. The germline gives CDR1 SNHLY, CDR2 FYNNEI. Here the CDR3 DNA reads TGTGCCAGCACGGGACAGGGAGGAACCTACGAGCAGTACTTC. Its translation: CASTGQGGTYEQYF.

V gene TRBV28 combines with J gene TRBJ2-1, with 10 bases identical to TRBD1. The CDR3 is 15 residues long. V lost 7 bases to trimming and J lost 4 bases; unmatched junction nucleotides: 7. CDR1 and CDR2 from the germline V gene are MDHEN and SYDVKM. In nucleotides, the CDR3 is TGTGCCAGCATCCCGACAGGGGGCTCGTACAATGAGCAGTTCTTC. It yields the protein CASIPTGGSYNEQFF.

CDR3 region: CASPQTYEQYF. For the CDR3, the DNA is TGTGCCAGCCCTCAGACCTACGAGCAGTACTTC. The rearrangement links TRBV28 to TRBJ2-7, with D hard to call. CDR1 is MDHEN, CDR2 SYDVKM, per germline. V was trimmed by 8 bases and J by 2 bases, leaving 7 bases between them. This CDR3 comprises 11 residues.

The J gene is TRBJ2-7, the V gene TRBV9; D possibly matches TRBD1 or TRBD2 (5 bases each). Deletions cut 0 bases from V and 3 bases from J, with 10 bases between. Germline values: CDR1 SGDLS, CDR2 YYNGEE. The CDR3 totals 14 residues. The CDR3 DNA sequence: TGTGCCAGCAGCGTAGCGGGGCTTGGCTACGAGCAGTACTTC. Its translation: CASSVAGLGYEQYF. The full variable domain, rest sourced from reference TRBV9 and TRBJ2-7, is DSGVTQTPKHLITATGQRVTLRCSPRSGDLSVYWYQQSLDQGLQFLIQYYNGEERAKGNILERFSAQQFPDLHSELNLSSLELGDSALYFCASSVAGLGYEQYFGPGTRLTVT.

This clonotype was seen a handful of times. This sequence joins TRBV4-1 and TRBJ1-4, with unresolved D. This CDR3 is built from 11 residues. With 5 bases removed from V and 8 bases from J, the gap between germline ends came to 6 bases. In germline, CDR1 is MGHRA, CDR2 YSYEKL. The CDR3 spells CASSKGEKLFF. The CDR3 DNA reads TGCGCCAGCAGCAAAGGGGAAAAACTGTTTTTT.

The DNA of the CDR3 is TGCAGCGCCTTGGGGTATCTAAACTATGGCTACACCTTC. This translates into CSALGYLNYGYTF. The chain uses TRBV29-1 and TRBJ1-2; no clear D gene. V was clipped by 7 bases and J by 2 bases, with 14 bases between them. Looked up from germline, CDR1 is SQVTM and CDR2 is ANQGSEA. There are 13 residues in the CDR3.

The table lists this clonotype with a few counts. The chain joins TRBV3-1 to TRBJ2-5; 10 positions match TRBD1. The germline gives CDR1 LGHDT, CDR2 YNNKEL (reference sequence). The CDR3 contains 16 residues. J gave up 4 bases and V 3 bases, and 8 bases lay outside the gene matches. CDR3 DNA sequence: TGTGCCAGCAGCCACCCCGGGGGGGACAGGGGAGAGACCCAGTACTTC. Translation gives CASSHPGGDRGETQYF.

This clonotype was detected a few times. This sequence joins TRBV16 and TRBJ1-1; D ambiguous. V lost 4 bases, J lost 2 bases, and 14 bases lay in between. The CDR3 is made up of 15 amino acids. CDR1 and CDR2 (germline): KGHSY, FQNENV. The CDR3 DNA reads TGTGCCAGCAGCCCAACCGACAAAAGAAACACTGAAGCTTTCTTT. This encodes CASSPTDKRNTEAFF. The whole variable domain, filled in from reference TRBV16 and TRBJ1-1, reads GEEVAQTPKHLVRGEGQKAKLYCAPIKGHSYVFWYQQVLKNEFKFLISFQNENVFDETGMPKERFSAKCLPNSPCSLEIQATKLEDSAVYFCASSPTDKRNTEAFFGQGTRLTVV.

This clonotype was picked up a small number of times. The CDR3 DNA is TGCAGTGCTAACCTCCTCGATACGGCATACGAGACCCAGTACTTC. This codes for CSANLLDTAYETQYF. This sequence joins TRBV20-1 and TRBJ2-5; D gene ambiguous. The CDR3 runs to 15 residues. Trimming left V 4 bases short and J 5 bases short, with 20 bases between. Per the germline V gene, CDR1 is DFQATT and CDR2 is SNEGSKA (reference sequence).

This clonotype was detected only a few times. The chain recombines TRBV19 with TRBJ2-1; 7 nucleotides align to TRBD2. The CDR3 has 16 residues. Germline trimming cut 6 bases from V and 6 bases from J; bases unmatched to any gene: 14. CDR1 is LNHDA, CDR2 SQIVND, per germline (reference sequence). Here the CDR3 reads CASSLQAGIYRNEQFF. The CDR3 DNA follows: TGTGCCAGTAGCCTCCAAGCGGGAATCTACCGCAATGAGCAGTTCTTC. Full variable domain (outside the CDR3, taken from reference TRBV19 and TRBJ2-1): DGGITQSPKYLFRKEGQNVTLSCEQNLNHDAMYWYRQDPGQGLRLIYYSQIVNDFQKGDIAEGYSVSREKKESFPLTVTSAQKNPTAFYLCASSLQAGIYRNEQFFGPGTRLTVL.

This clonotype was found a few times. The chain recombines TRBV7-9 with TRBJ2-1, with 8 bases matching TRBD2. With 11 bases clipped from V and 3 bases from J, the junction kept 9 bases outside the gene matches. Germline lookup yields CDR1 SEHNR and CDR2 FQNEAQ (reference sequence). The CDR3 loop spans 14 amino acids. The CDR3, as DNA: TGTGCCGGGACTACCGGGACTAGCTACAATGAGCAGTTCTTC. Translation gives CAGTTGTSYNEQFF.

This clonotype was detected only a few times. The J gene is TRBJ2-3, the V gene TRBV5-1, with unresolved D. From germline, CDR1 is SGHRS and CDR2 YFSETQ. The CDR3 is 14 residues long. The V gene lost 3 bases and the J gene lost 1 base, with 9 bases spanning the gap. CDR3 in DNA: TGCGCCAGCAGCTCAAGCTCGGGCACAGATACGCAGTATTTT. It encodes CASSSSSGTDTQYF.

The chain is built from TRBV6-1 and TRBJ2-7, with TRBD2 as a possible D gene (6 bases). Germline lookup yields CDR1 MNHNS and CDR2 SASEGT. The CDR3 spans 15 residues. V dropped 0 bases and J dropped 3 bases, with 12 bases sitting between them. Here the CDR3 reads CASSEAWEVVYEQYF. CDR3 nucleotide sequence: TGTGCCAGCAGTGAAGCGTGGGAGGTCGTCTACGAGCAGTACTTC.

The rearrangement links TRBV2 to TRBJ2-1, with TRBD1 matching 8 bases. J lost 10 bases, V lost 8 bases, and 10 bases had no gene match. The germline CDR1 and CDR2 sequences are SNHLY and FYNNEI. CDR3 length: 13 amino acids. CDR3 bases: TGTGCCAGCCCCAGGACAGGGCTCAACGAGCAGTTCTTC. It codes for CASPRTGLNEQFF.

This clonotype turned up a few times. The chain employs TRBV7-9 and TRBJ2-1; 10 nucleotides match TRBD2. CDR1 and CDR2 from the germline V gene are SEHNR and FQNEAQ (reference sequence). Trimming cost V 5 bases and J 9 bases; bases outside gene matches: 13. The CDR3 is 16 residues long. CDR3 sequence: CASSAKSSGSYGEQFF. As DNA, the CDR3 is TGTGCCAGCAGCGCCAAGTCTAGCGGGAGTTATGGTGAGCAGTTCTTC.

This clonotype has only a few counts. DNA of the CDR3: TGTGCCAGCAGCCTACAGGCTGGGCCGAACACCGGGGAGCTGTTTTTT. Its protein product is CASSLQAGPNTGELFF. The chain uses TRBV5-6 and TRBJ2-2; D perhaps matches TRBD1 (5 bases). CDR3 length equals 16 residues. Trimming removed 4 bases from V and 0 bases from J, with 13 bases in between. Germline CDR1 is SGHDT and CDR2 is YYEEEE.

The chain carries TRBV9 and TRBJ2-1; D is ambiguous. The germline V gene encodes CDR1 SGDLS and CDR2 YYNGEE. Deletions cut 0 bases from V and 6 bases from J, with 4 bases between. The CDR3 has 12 amino acids. The CDR3 coding sequence is TGTGCCAGCAGCGTAGGGCTCAATGAGCAGTTCTTC. Its translation: CASSVGLNEQFF.

This clonotype was detected only a few times. The rearrangement links TRBV12-3 or TRBV12-4 to TRBJ2-7, with D perhaps matching TRBD2 (6 bases). This CDR3 spans 12 amino acids. V was clipped by 8 bases and J by 4 bases, with 12 bases between them. As DNA, the CDR3 is TGTGCCAGCTCTATTGGGGGGTACGAGCAGTACTTC. As protein: CASSIGGYEQYF.

This chain links TRBV12-5 with TRBJ2-7, with D possibly TRBD1 on 5 matching bases. Germline lookup yields CDR1 LGHNT and CDR2 FRNRAP. V was cut by 8 bases and J by 3 bases, with 14 bases left in between. The CDR3 is 13 residues long. CDR3 protein: CASSTGAFYEQYF. CDR3 in DNA: TGTGCTAGTTCTACAGGCGCCTTCTACGAGCAGTACTTC.

Many counts were recorded for this clonotype. This chain connects TRBV12-3 or TRBV12-4 to TRBJ1-2; 7 bases are shared with TRBD1. V lost 6 bases and J lost 3; bases outside the gene matches: 13. The CDR3 extends over 16 amino acids. CDR3: CASSLSGGTAHYGYTF. Written as DNA, the CDR3 is TGTGCCAGCAGCCTCTCAGGGGGAACCGCCCACTATGGCTACACCTTC.

V and J are TRBV10-3 and TRBJ2-5; 10 nucleotides match TRBD2. The CDR3 is 16 amino acids. The V segment lost 1 base and the J segment 1 base; nucleotides outside the gene matches: 3. Germline loops: CDR1 ENHRY, CDR2 SYGVKD. CDR3 amino acids: CAISELLAGAQETQYF. CDR3 nucleotides: TGTGCCATCAGTGAGTTGCTAGCGGGAGCCCAAGAGACCCAGTACTTC.